One sample yielded the 13 T cell receptor beta chains listed below, sequenced in a study of blood T cell repertoires in COVID-19 (dated by TCRdb to 2020 to 2022). Receptor libraries were prepared by the immunoSEQ multiplex PCR assay. TCRdb's version of the immuneACCESS table is confined to in-frame rearrangements and falls short of the full clone set. An unresolved V gene accounts for under half of the shortfall where checked; the remainder is of unknown origin. The sample table contains roughly 170,000 clones; only one count was recorded for about 87% of them. The ten largest account for approximately 13% of the sample. The sequenced sample was peripheral blood. All receptors derive from a woman in her seventies with COVID-19, enrolled during active disease.

The chain uses TRBV6-5 and TRBJ1-1; 7 bases agree with TRBD1. CDR3 length: 12 residues. J gave up 5 bases and V 6 bases, and 3 bases lay outside the gene matches. Germline V gene lookup returns CDR1 MNHEY and CDR2 SVGAGI. CDR3 bases: TGTGCCAGCAGACCAGGGGGAACTGAAGCTTTCTTT. It yields the protein CASRPGGTEAFF.

This chain uses TRBV28 with TRBJ2-7; TRBD1 might be the D (5 bases). Germline V gene sequence: CDR1 MDHEN, CDR2 SYDVKM. The ends were cut back, 2 bases at V and 0 bases at J, with 11 bases in the middle. This CDR3 has 15 residues. CDR3 protein: CASSLRRQSSYEQYF. CDR3 DNA sequence: TGTGCCAGCAGTTTACGCCGACAGAGCTCCTACGAGCAGTACTTC.

The chain uses TRBV6-6 and TRBJ2-7; 14 nucleotides match TRBD2. The germline gives CDR1 MNHNY, CDR2 SVGAGI (reference sequence). The CDR3 length is 17 residues. The trim removed 5 bases at V and 7 bases at J, leaving 13 bases unmatched. The CDR3 protein is CASSRGLAGGQKGEQYF. The CDR3 region has the DNA TGTGCCAGCAGTCGAGGACTAGCGGGAGGCCAGAAAGGGGAGCAGTACTTC.

Only a few counts were recorded for this clone. V and J are TRBV5-1 and TRBJ1-3; 9 nucleotides match TRBD1. V lost 0 bases to trimming and J lost 0 bases; unmatched junction nucleotides: 7. The germline CDR1 and CDR2 sequences are SGHRS and YFSETQ. This CDR3 contains 18 residues. The CDR3 is CASSLVGQGTFSGNTIYF. The CDR3, as DNA: TGCGCCAGCAGCTTGGTGGGACAGGGTACCTTCTCTGGAAACACCATATATTTT.

The chain employs TRBV5-1 and TRBJ2-1; 7 bases are shared with TRBD1. CDR3 length: 15 amino acids. Trimming at V came to 1 base and at J to 3 bases, leaving 4 bases not matched to a gene. From germline, CDR1 is SGHRS and CDR2 YFSETQ. CDR3 bases: TGCGCCAGCAGCTTGACAGGGGCCCTCTACAATGAGCAGTTCTTC. Protein product: CASSLTGALYNEQFF.

V gene TRBV28 combines with J gene TRBJ1-1; 11 bases map to TRBD1. V lost 0 bases, J lost 4 bases, and 1 base stayed unmatched. Germline V gene sequence: CDR1 MDHEN, CDR2 SYDVKM. CDR3 length equals 15 residues. The DNA of the CDR3 is TGTGCCAGCAGTTTATGGGGGACAGGGGGCACTGAAGCTTTCTTT. This codes for CASSLWGTGGTEAFF.

The chain links TRBV7-3 to TRBJ2-2; 10 bases are a match to TRBD2. Germline V gives CDR1 SGHTA, CDR2 FQGTGA. V lost 5 bases and J lost 2; bases outside the gene matches: 2. The CDR3 totals 15 residues. DNA of the CDR3: TGTGCCAGCAGCCCTAGCGGGAGAAACACCGGGGAGCTGTTTTTT. Translation gives CASSPSGRNTGELFF.

The chain uses TRBV6-1 and TRBJ1-2, with TRBD1 as a possible D gene (5 bases). Germline CDR1 MNHNS, CDR2 SASEGT. V lost 1 base and J lost 8, with 14 bases in between. The CDR3 is 14 amino acids. CDR3 DNA: TGTGCCAGCAGTGAAGGCCAGGGCCCCCTGGGCTACACCTTC. It encodes CASSEGQGPLGYTF.

This rearrangement joins TRBV5-5 to TRBJ1-3; no clear D gene. The length of the CDR3 is 13 residues. Germline lookup yields CDR1 SGHKS and CDR2 YYEKEE (reference sequence). Trimming stripped 5 bases from V and 1 base from J, with 7 bases between. CDR3 in amino acids: CASSTDSGNTIYF. CDR3 nucleotide sequence: TGTGCCAGCAGTACAGATTCTGGAAACACCATATATTTT.

This clone was seen a single time. The chain uses TRBV6-5 and TRBJ2-1; 14 bases are shared with TRBD2. CDR1 MNHEY and CDR2 SVGAGI come from the germline V gene. The V segment lost 7 bases and the J segment 9 bases; nucleotides outside the gene matches: 5. This CDR3 is 14 amino acids long. CDR3 bases: TGTGCCAGCAAGGGACTAGCGGGAGTTGGTGAGCAGTTCTTC. Its translation: CASKGLAGVGEQFF.

The genes are TRBV4-2 and TRBJ1-5; no clear D gene. The CDR3 has 16 residues. The V end lost 0 bases, the J end lost 2 bases, and 11 bases lay between the germline ends. In germline, CDR1 is LGHNA, CDR2 YNFKEQ. The CDR3 sequence is CASSQDLRGGNQPQHF. CDR3 in DNA: TGTGCCAGCAGCCAAGATCTGCGGGGTGGCAATCAGCCCCAGCATTTT.

The chain couples TRBV5-1 to TRBJ2-7; TRBD2 agrees at 13 bases. The junction had 0 bases not matched to a gene; V was cut back by 7 bases and J by 2 bases. The CDR3 runs 13 residues. From germline, CDR1 is SGHRS and CDR2 YFSETQ. The DNA for the CDR3 is TGCGCCAGCGGGACTAGCGGGGCCTACGAGCAGTACTTC. Amino acids: CASGTSGAYEQYF.

The CDR3 is CASSRGAGDTQYF. In nucleotides, the CDR3 is TGTGCCAGCAGTCGGGGGGCGGGAGATACGCAGTATTTT. The V gene is TRBV27, the J gene TRBJ2-3; maybe TRBD2 (7 bases). Germline CDR1 MNHEY, CDR2 SMNVEV (reference sequence). V lost 5 bases to trimming and J lost 5 bases, with 11 bases between them. The CDR3 contains 13 residues.